This T cell receptor beta chain originates from a study of metastatic and nonmetastatic thyroid tumors. In the authors' workflow: The study took CDR3 differences across clinicopathological groups and made a distant-metastasis classifier for papillary thyroid cancer from them. TCRdb re-analyzed the PCR reads using MiXCR. TCRdb, not the authors, supplied the V and J calls. The data contain 23,000 or so clones, 20% to 25% of them seen just once; the ten biggest clones take up about 30%. All patients were treatment-naive before thyroid surgery. Germline V gene sequence: CDR1 DFQATT, CDR2 SNEGSKA (reference sequence). CDR3 length: 13 amino acids. V trimming: 5 bases; J trimming: 10 bases; junction bases outside the gene matches: 8.

The sequenced sample was blood. The V and J genes are TRBV20-1 and TRBJ1-1, with 12 bases that match TRBD1. This clonotype originated in a male donor with papillary thyroid cancer or a benign thyroid nodule (not recorded which). Some clones in this sample may be carry-over from other donors' samples. CDR3 DNA sequence: TGCAGTGCTCCGGGACAGGGGGCGAGCGGAGCTTTCTTT. This gives the protein CSAPGQGASGAFF.